This record covers a single T cell receptor (beta chain). What it binds is unknown. The data belong to a study of beta chain features in type 1 diabetes. Points from the study as a whole: Sequencing the cDNA could make cells with high TCR expression show up more than they should. Moderate but significant shortening of TCRB CDR3s was recorded in all four CD4+ subsets from Type 1 diabetes patients. The VDJ junctions of type 1 diabetes patients carried fewer insertions and more deletions. Patients and controls would share equally any PCR tilt toward shorter templates.

V was pared by 0 bases and J by 10 bases, with 10 bases between. CDR1 is LGHNA, CDR2 YNFKEQ, per germline. The CDR3 covers 13 residues. Expressed TCRB transcripts were sequenced, since all the RNA that had been isolated was reverse transcribed. The repertoire was sequenced with immunoSEQ multiplex PCR; TCRdb's copy has only in-frame clones and lacks some. The sample holds around 180,000 clones, approximately 7.9% seen once. The V gene is TRBV4-2, the J gene TRBJ2-1, with D possibly matching TRBD2 (5 bases). Sequenced sample: central memory CD4+ T cells from blood. The clonotype was recovered from a man in his late teens or twenties with type 1 diabetes. CDR3 nucleotides: TGTGCCAGCAGCCAAGATGGCCAGCGGGAGCAGTTCTTC. Its protein product is CASSQDGQREQFF.